The 21 T cell receptor beta chains in this list originate from one sample, sequenced in a study of shared clonotypes between healthy human individuals. Naivety among CD8 cells was defined by CD45RO negativity and positive CCR7 selection, thereby excluding terminally differentiated effector memory CD45RA+ cells. This table comes from immunoSEQ multiplex PCR, and its TCRdb copy is limited to in-frame clones, with some not included. Among fewer than 700,000 clones listed, about 95% were seen once. The sequenced sample consisted of naive CD8+ T cells sorted from blood. These receptors were obtained from a woman under 40 in good health.

This clone was seen once. This chain links TRBV6-6 with TRBJ1-2; unclear D gene. Germline CDR1 is MNHNY and CDR2 is SVGAGI (reference sequence). The length of the CDR3 is 14 residues. The V and J ends lost 0 bases and 3 bases respectively, with 8 bases between them. CDR3 protein: CASSYSTTYYGYTF. The CDR3 coding sequence is TGTGCCAGCAGTTACTCGACCACGTACTATGGCTACACCTTC.

The count of this clone is one. The chain recombines TRBV28 with TRBJ2-5; D possibly corresponds to TRBD1 (6 bases). The ends were cut back, 3 bases at V and 2 bases at J, with 13 bases in the middle. The CDR3 sequence is 15 residues long. Germline-derived CDR1 and CDR2 are MDHEN and SYDVKM. CDR3 amino acids: CASSFHDRLQETQYF. The CDR3 nucleotides are TGTGCCAGCAGTTTTCATGACAGGCTTCAAGAGACCCAGTACTTC.

The chain employs TRBV7-9 and TRBJ2-7; D unresolved. The CDR3 contains 12 residues. Per germline, CDR1 SEHNR and CDR2 FQNEAQ (reference sequence). V lost 5 bases to trimming and J lost 2 bases, with 7 bases between them. CDR3: CASSHQTYEQYF. CDR3 nucleotide sequence: TGTGCCAGCAGCCACCAGACCTACGAGCAGTACTTC.

In DNA form, the CDR3 reads TGTGCCAGCAGCTCCCATTTCTACGAGCAGTACTTC. Translating gives CASSSHFYEQYF. This chain links TRBV7-9 with TRBJ2-7, with unresolved D. Trimming removed 4 bases at V and 3 bases at J, with 7 bases between. CDR3 length: 12 amino acids. CDR1 SEHNR and CDR2 FQNEAQ come from the germline V gene (reference sequence).

CDR3 bases: TGTGCCAGCAGTTTCGCTAGCGGCCTTAAAGGTATCGGGGAGCTGTTTTTT. It encodes CASSFASGLKGIGELFF. This chain links TRBV28 with TRBJ2-2, with 7 positions matching TRBD2. This CDR3 has 17 residues. From germline, CDR1 is MDHEN and CDR2 SYDVKM. V gave up 3 bases and J gave up 7 bases; unmatched junction bases: 14.

The chain uses TRBV10-3 and TRBJ1-5; D possibly corresponds to TRBD1 (5 bases). The V end was cut by 3 bases, the J end by 4 bases, with 13 bases between. Germline CDR1 ENHRY, CDR2 SYGVKD. The CDR3 is 15 residues long. The CDR3 DNA is TGTGCCATCAGTGAAGCCCCCGCAGGGAATCAGCCCCAGCATTTT. Its protein product is CAISEAPAGNQPQHF.

V usage is TRBV5-6 and J usage is TRBJ1-1, with a possible D match to TRBD1 (5 bases). The V gene lost 4 bases and the J gene lost 2 bases, with 18 bases spanning the gap. The CDR3 runs to 16 residues. Looked up from germline, CDR1 is SGHDT and CDR2 is YYEEEE. CDR3 DNA sequence: TGTGCCAGCAGCAATACTGACCTAGGGGCTAACACTGAAGCTTTCTTT. It specifies CASSNTDLGANTEAFF.

The V gene is TRBV2, the J gene TRBJ2-7; 13 nucleotides line up with TRBD2. Germline assignment: CDR1 SNHLY and CDR2 FYNNEI. Trimming at V came to 8 bases and at J to 6 bases, leaving 13 bases not matched to a gene. This CDR3 has 16 residues. The CDR3 spells CASEEAGLAGVGEQYF. The DNA of the CDR3 is TGTGCCAGCGAGGAGGCTGGACTAGCGGGAGTGGGCGAGCAGTACTTC. Based on the CDR3 plus reference TRBV2 and TRBJ2-7, the full variable domain is EPEVTQTPSHQVTQMGQEVILRCVPISNHLYFYWYRQILGQKVEFLVSFYNNEISEKSEIFDDQFSVERPDGSNFTLKIRSTKLEDSAMYFCASEEAGLAGVGEQYFGPGTRLTVT.

The rearrangement joins TRBV6-5 to TRBJ2-3; the match to TRBD1 covers 7 bases. V gave up 6 bases and J gave up 4 bases; unmatched junction bases: 10. CDR1 MNHEY and CDR2 SVGAGI come from the germline V gene. The CDR3 has 15 amino acids. CDR3 DNA sequence: TGTGCCAGCAGCTTGACAGGGATTGGATCAGATACGCAGTATTTT. It codes for CASSLTGIGSDTQYF.

This chain connects TRBV2 to TRBJ2-1; TRBD2 matches at 7 bases. V shed 2 bases, J shed 2 bases, and the junction held 6 bases outside the gene matches. This CDR3 contains 16 residues. Germline V gives CDR1 SNHLY, CDR2 FYNNEI. The CDR3 DNA reads as TGTGCCAGCAGTGAATATGGGGGAGGGCCCTACAATGAGCAGTTCTTC. This sequence encodes CASSEYGGGPYNEQFF.

The V and J genes are TRBV4-1 and TRBJ2-5; unclear D gene. This CDR3 spans 13 amino acids. V shed 3 bases and J shed 2 bases, with 7 bases lying between them. Looked up from germline, CDR1 is MGHRA and CDR2 is YSYEKL. The CDR3 region is CASSHRIQETQYF. Written as DNA, the CDR3 is TGCGCCAGCAGCCACAGGATACAAGAGACCCAGTACTTC.

The chain has TRBV13 and TRBJ1-6; D unclear. Germline assignment: CDR1 PRHDT and CDR2 FYEKMQ (reference sequence). V dropped 0 bases and J dropped 1 base, with 4 bases sitting between them. The CDR3 is 15 amino acids. The CDR3 reads CASSLGLSYNSPLHF. CDR3 DNA: TGTGCCAGCAGCTTAGGCTTATCCTATAATTCACCCCTCCACTTT.

The chain combines TRBV13 with TRBJ2-7, with 9 bases identical to TRBD2. Trimming took 0 bases from V and 2 from J; bases not matched to a gene: 5. CDR3 length: 16 residues. In germline, CDR1 is PRHDT, CDR2 FYEKMQ (reference sequence). This CDR3 is CASSLGAGGPTYEQYF. The CDR3 DNA reads TGTGCCAGCAGCTTAGGGGCGGGAGGGCCAACCTACGAGCAGTACTTC.

The chain uses TRBV6-5 and TRBJ1-1; no clear D. The ends were cut back, 10 bases at V and 5 bases at J, with 11 bases in the middle. This CDR3 is built from 11 residues. Germline V gene data show CDR1 as MNHEY and CDR2 as SVGAGI. CDR3 sequence reads: CAIIVGTEAFF. The CDR3 nucleotides are TGTGCCATTATAGTGGGGACTGAAGCTTTCTTT.

This clone was picked up one time. V and J are TRBV6-5 and TRBJ2-7; D remains unclear. The CDR3 totals 16 residues. Germline assignment: CDR1 MNHEY and CDR2 SVGAGI. Trimming removed 2 bases at V and 2 bases at J, with 16 bases between. The CDR3 bases are TGTGCCAGCAGTTACCTGGTTCCCTCGGCCACCTACGAGCAGTACTTC. The encoded protein is CASSYLVPSATYEQYF.

V gene TRBV5-1 combines with J gene TRBJ2-7; TRBD1 might be the D (5 bases). Trimming stripped 2 bases from V and 2 bases from J, with 14 bases between. Per the germline V gene, CDR1 is SGHRS and CDR2 is YFSETQ. The CDR3 totals 15 residues. The CDR3 protein is CASSFEDTGTYEQYF. CDR3 DNA sequence: TGCGCCAGCAGCTTTGAGGACACAGGTACCTACGAGCAGTACTTC.

This clone was detected a few times. The chain employs TRBV30 and TRBJ1-1; D gene unclear. Germline CDR1 GTSNPN, CDR2 SVGIG (reference sequence). The CDR3 runs to 16 residues. The germline V and J ends were trimmed by 5 bases and 9 bases, with 28 bases remaining between them. The CDR3 DNA reads as TGTGCCTGGCGCCGACCATCCACCGGCCCCAACTCCAAAGCTTTCTTT. This sequence encodes CAWRRPSTGPNSKAFF.

The V gene is TRBV4-1, the J gene TRBJ2-3, with D possibly TRBD1 on 5 matching bases. Per the germline V gene, CDR1 is MGHRA and CDR2 is YSYEKL. The CDR3 consists of 15 residues. Trimming took 1 base from V and 2 from J, leaving 10 bases between them. CDR3 nucleotides: TGCGCCAGCAGCCAAGGACTGGGGCTCACAGATACGCAGTATTTT. Translated: CASSQGLGLTDTQYF.

V is TRBV5-6 and J is TRBJ2-1; 13 bases align to TRBD2. This CDR3 spans 17 amino acids. Trimming at V came to 4 bases and at J to 7 bases, leaving 11 bases not matched to a gene. Germline V gene sequence: CDR1 SGHDT, CDR2 YYEEEE. The CDR3 nucleotides are TGTGCCAGCAGCGCTGGACTAGCGGGAGTCGTGAGTAATGAGCAGTTCTTC. Amino acid sequence: CASSAGLAGVVSNEQFF.

V is TRBV15 and J is TRBJ1-5; D gene unclear. CDR1 LNHNV and CDR2 YYDKDF come from the germline V gene (reference sequence). This CDR3 has 15 amino acids. V was pared by 0 bases and J by 4 bases, with 10 bases between. The CDR3 DNA reads as TGTGCCACCAGCAGAGATAGAAGCACTAATCAGCCCCAGCATTTT. Protein sequence: CATSRDRSTNQPQHF.

This sequence joins TRBV5-5 and TRBJ2-7; unclear D gene. Trimming cost V 4 bases and J 0 bases, with 14 bases left between them. CDR1 is SGHKS, CDR2 YYEKEE, per germline (reference sequence). The CDR3 extends over 15 amino acids. CDR3 bases: TGTGCCAGCAGCACGCCTCTGACGGGCTCCTACGAGCAGTACTTC. This sequence encodes CASSTPLTGSYEQYF. Supplemented by reference TRBV5-5 and TRBJ2-7, the full variable domain reads DAGVTQSPTHLIKTRGQQVTLRCSPISGHKSVSWYQQVLGQGPQFIFQYYEKEERGRGNFPDRFSARQFPNYSSELNVNALLLGDSALYLCASSTPLTGSYEQYFGPGTRLTVT.